This TCR beta chain was observed in a study of T-cell reconstitution after alpha-beta-depleted transplantation in children. Library preparation (for TCRbeta) was performed with unique molecular identifiers. TCRdb re-called the PCR reads with MiXCR, one entry per CDR3 protein. The repertoire has 9,200 or so distinct CDR3 sequences, about 14% of them found once; the top ten carry about 56%. This clonotype has a count of ten or more. The target antigen is unknown. The CDR3 is made up of 16 amino acids. The ends lost 5 bases at V and 6 bases at J; junction bases unmatched: 10. Germline V lookup: CDR1 SGHAT, CDR2 FQNNGV. Broader study findings: Expanded graft clones, several hundred of them, were reportedly the source of alpha-beta T cells about two months after transplant. The high TCRbeta diversity at day 60 in some patients came from surviving recipient T cells and thymic progenitors. From newly produced T cells came most of the T-cell counts and diversity one year after transplant.

This sample comprised PBMCs, mostly from graft donor cells, obtained 60 days after TCRalphabeta/CD19-depleted stem cell transplant. The receptor was derived from a male patient between 5 and 17 years old who had a stem cell transplant for acute lymphoblastic leukemia, so the T cells may come from the graft donor. This chain links TRBV11-2 with TRBJ2-2; 9 bases are a match to TRBD1. The CDR3 sequence is CASSPVDRGGAGELFF. CDR3 nucleotide sequence: TGTGCCAGCAGCCCCGTGGACAGGGGAGGTGCCGGGGAGCTGTTTTTT.